These T cell receptor beta chains were read from a single sample in a study of shared clonotypes between healthy human individuals. The data were produced by immunoSEQ multiplex PCR, yet TCRdb's version contains in-frame clones alone and is incomplete. The sample contains under 1 million clones, 96% of which appear only once. Material: naive CD8+ T cells sorted from blood. Receptors were obtained from a man between 25 and 39 years old in good health. Both conserved end residues are part of each CDR3. A D gene is named only where the DNA matches it firmly. Where a row states a size, it is once, few, many or the class of an expanded clone; other rows omit it.

D gene,V gene,clone size,J gene,CDR3 DNA,CDR3 protein
.,TRBV9,.,TRBJ1-4,TGTGCCAGCAGCGGCCCCGGTGAGGAGAATGAAAAACTGTTTTTT,CASSGPGEENEKLFF
.,TRBV19,.,TRBJ2-1,TGTGCCAGTAGTTCGACAAACTACAATGAGCAGTTCTTC,CASSSTNYNEQFF
.,TRBV19,.,TRBJ2-5,TGTGCCAGTAGTACTAGACGTGTGGAGACCCAGTACTTC,CASSTRRVETQYF
.,TRBV29-1,.,TRBJ2-2,TGCAGCGTTGGTTTGGGGAACACCGGGGAGCTGTTTTTT,CSVGLGNTGELFF
.,TRBV28,.,TRBJ2-7,TGTGCCAGCAGTTTAGGGGCAGATAACTACGAGCAGTACTTC,CASSLGADNYEQYF
.,TRBV7-8,.,TRBJ2-1,TGTGCCAGCAGCTTAGAGGGTGGACTTTCCAATGAGCAGTTCTTC,CASSLEGGLSNEQFF
TRBD1,TRBV5-1,.,TRBJ2-2,TGCGCCAGCAGCTTGTGGGACAGGGCCACCGGGGAGCTGTTTTTT,CASSLWDRATGELFF
.,TRBV30,.,TRBJ2-1,TGTGCCGGCGGGTGGGACTCCTCCAATGAGCAGTTCTTC,CAGGWDSSNEQFF
.,TRBV27,once,TRBJ2-3,TGTGCCAGCAGGACCTGGGCGGCACCGGGGGGCACAGATACGCAGTATTTT,CASRTWAAPGGTDTQYF
.,TRBV20-1,.,TRBJ1-2,TGCAGTGCGTTCGACAGTGAGGGCTACACCTTC,CSAFDSEGYTF
TRBD2,TRBV7-9,.,TRBJ2-1,TGTGCCAGCAGCTCCGGGACTAGCGGGAGTCACAATGAGCAGTTCTTC,CASSSGTSGSHNEQFF
.,TRBV12-1,.,TRBJ2-7,TGTGCCAGCAGCTTTAAGAGCCGCGAGCAGTACTTC,CASSFKSREQYF
.,TRBV6-5,.,TRBJ1-5,TGTGCCAGCAGGGACAGAGGGGGGGGTCAGCCCCAGCATTTT,CASRDRGGGQPQHF